The 14 T cell receptor beta chains in this list originate from one sample, sequenced in a study of Ad26.COV2.S vaccination and SARS-CoV-2 variants. Sequencing was performed with immunoSEQ multiplex PCR; in TCRdb, only in-frame clones are kept and a portion is missing. The sample holds around 400,000 clones, around nine tenths seen once. Described treatment: around 19 received Ad26.COV2.S at low or high dose, single or two shots; about five received placebo; per-sample allocation not given. Samples were taken on day 63 after the first vaccine or placebo injection. The sample consisted of peripheral blood, taken in a trial of Ad26.COV2.S vaccine versus placebo. Receptor source: a person aged 18-60 years who received the Ad26.COV2.S COVID-19 vaccine or a placebo.

The chain has TRBV5-5 and TRBJ2-3, with D perhaps matching TRBD1 (6 bases). The CDR3 runs 17 residues. Germline V lookup: CDR1 SGHKS, CDR2 YYEKEE (reference sequence). With 4 bases removed from V and 3 bases from J, the gap between germline ends came to 21 bases. The CDR3 DNA reads TGTGCCAGCAGCATTGCCTATCGGACAGTTTGGACAGATACGCAGTATTTT. This codes for CASSIAYRTVWTDTQYF.

V and J are TRBV5-4 and TRBJ1-1; D perhaps matches TRBD1 (6 bases). The CDR3 is 14 amino acids. Germline V gene sequence: CDR1 SGHNT, CDR2 YYREEE (reference sequence). The V end was cut by 4 bases, the J end by 4 bases, with 14 bases between. The CDR3 loop is CASSSTGRSTEAFF. The CDR3 nucleotides read TGTGCCAGCAGCAGCACAGGGAGGAGCACTGAAGCTTTCTTT. The full variable domain, with the rest looked up from reference TRBV5-4 and TRBJ1-1, is ETGVTQSPTHLIKTRGQQVTLRCSSQSGHNTVSWYQQALGQGPQFIFQYYREEENGRGNFPPRFSGLQFPNYSSELNVNALELDDSALYLCASSSTGRSTEAFFGQGTRLTVV.

This chain links TRBV9 with TRBJ2-1, with 7 bases aligning to TRBD2. The V gene's germline CDR1 is SGDLS and CDR2 YYNGEE. The CDR3 covers 16 residues. With V trimmed by 4 bases and J by 4 bases, 11 bases remained unmatched. The CDR3 loop reads CASSQISAGRYNEQFF. CDR3 DNA: TGTGCCAGCAGCCAAATCTCAGCGGGACGTTACAATGAGCAGTTCTTC.

This clone was seen a single time. The chain joins TRBV10-3 to TRBJ2-1; TRBD1 is a possible D gene (6 bases). The CDR3 consists of 13 residues. Trimming removed 5 bases at V and 7 bases at J, with 12 bases between. Germline V gene sequence: CDR1 ENHRY, CDR2 SYGVKD. This chain's CDR3 is CAISTGIANEQFF. Here the CDR3 DNA reads TGTGCCATCAGTACAGGGATCGCGAATGAGCAGTTCTTC.

This clone was detected only once. This rearrangement joins TRBV7-8 to TRBJ2-5, with D possibly matching TRBD1 (5 bases). The CDR3 has 14 amino acids. CDR1 and CDR2 from the germline V gene are SGHVS and FQNEAQ. V lost 3 bases, J lost 3 bases, and 11 bases lay in between. The CDR3, as DNA: TGTGCCAGCAGCTTCCTACAGGAAGAAGAGACCCAGTACTTC. Its translation: CASSFLQEEETQYF.

The rearrangement links TRBV10-3 to TRBJ2-1; tentative D call: TRBD2 (7 bases). The V end lost 8 bases, the J end lost 10 bases, and 12 bases lay between the germline ends. Germline values: CDR1 ENHRY, CDR2 SYGVKD. CDR3 size: 11 residues. CDR3 coding DNA: TGTGCCATCCATTCGGGGGGCGAGCAGTTCTTC. Translation: CAIHSGGEQFF.

Here the CDR3 reads CASSPFDRGIINYGYTF. Written as DNA, the CDR3 is TGTGCCAGCAGCCCCTTTGACAGGGGGATTATTAACTATGGCTACACCTTC. The chain couples TRBV11-3 to TRBJ1-2, with 9 bases fitting TRBD1. V lost 5 bases and J lost 1; bases outside the gene matches: 11. The CDR3 has 17 residues. CDR1 and CDR2 from the germline V gene are SGHNT and YENEEA.

This rearrangement joins TRBV7-3 to TRBJ2-3; D is perhaps TRBD2 (5 bases). The CDR3 extends over 15 amino acids. The germline CDR1 and CDR2 sequences are SGHTA and FQGTGA. V was cut by 0 bases and J by 6 bases, with 13 bases left in between. In DNA, the CDR3 is TGTGCCAGCAGCTTAACGGGTAGCGCCGGGGATACGCAGTATTTT. Translating gives CASSLTGSAGDTQYF.

The rearrangement uses TRBV9 and TRBJ2-3, with D possibly TRBD2 on 5 matching bases. Trimming shortened V by 0 bases and J by 3 bases, and 14 bases separated the two germline ends. The CDR3 length is 16 residues. Looked up from germline, CDR1 is SGDLS and CDR2 is YYNGEE. The CDR3 reads CASSVAGLSSTDTQYF. DNA of the CDR3: TGTGCCAGCAGCGTAGCCGGACTTTCCTCAACAGATACGCAGTATTTT.

The chain uses TRBV23-1 and TRBJ1-2, with 8 bases matching TRBD1. TRBV23-1 is marked as an open reading frame, function uncertain. The CDR3 covers 18 residues. The V segment lost 1 base and the J segment 6 bases; nucleotides outside the gene matches: 16. The CDR3 here is CASSQWATGARHRNGYTF. The CDR3 DNA sequence: TGCGCCAGCAGTCAATGGGCGACAGGGGCTCGTCACAGAAATGGCTACACCTTC.

V usage is TRBV14 and J usage is TRBJ2-5; D unclear. The CDR3 totals 11 residues. Looked up from germline, CDR1 is SGHDN and CDR2 is FVKESK. Trimming took 4 bases from V and 4 from J, leaving 4 bases between them. The CDR3 DNA follows: TGTGCCAGCAGCCGGAGAGAGACCCAGTACTTC. Its protein product is CASSRRETQYF.

The chain carries TRBV2 and TRBJ1-4; D remains unclear. In germline, CDR1 is SNHLY, CDR2 FYNNEI. The CDR3 is 15 residues long. Trimming removed 3 bases from V and 8 bases from J, with 16 bases in between. Here the CDR3 DNA reads TGTGCCAGCAGTGAGAATGGAGTGGGAGGGGAAAAACTGTTTTTT. Encoded protein: CASSENGVGGEKLFF.

V usage is TRBV9 and J usage is TRBJ2-5; no clear D gene. CDR1 and CDR2 from the germline V gene are SGDLS and YYNGEE. V was cut by 4 bases and J by 0 bases, with 13 bases left in between. CDR3 length: 15 amino acids. CDR3 amino acids: CASSTSVANQETQYF. CDR3 sequence (DNA): TGTGCCAGCAGCACCAGCGTCGCAAACCAAGAGACCCAGTACTTC. Full variable domain (missing parts from reference TRBV9 and TRBJ2-5): DSGVTQTPKHLITATGQRVTLRCSPRSGDLSVYWYQQSLDQGLQFLIQYYNGEERAKGNILERFSAQQFPDLHSELNLSSLELGDSALYFCASSTSVANQETQYFGPGTRLLVL.

The genes are TRBV11-3 and TRBJ2-1, with no clear D. There are 15 residues in the CDR3. Germline values: CDR1 SGHNT, CDR2 YENEEA. Trimming removed 2 bases at V and 2 bases at J, with 10 bases between. The CDR3: CASSLSTDTYNEQFF. In DNA, the CDR3 is TGTGCCAGCAGCTTATCCACAGACACCTACAATGAGCAGTTCTTC. The full variable domain, in which reference TRBV11-3 and TRBJ2-1 provide the parts outside the CDR3, is EAGVVQSPRYKIIEKKQPVAFWCNPISGHNTLYWYLQNLGQGPELLIRYENEEAVDDSQLPKDRFSAERLKGVDSTLKIQPAELGDSAVYLCASSLSTDTYNEQFFGPGTRLTVL.